The 24 T cell receptor beta chains below all came from one sample that was sequenced in a study of cytomegalovirus exposure and HLA in healthy donors. Primers included in the PCR were 60 Vbeta and 13 Jbeta primers. Assay used: immunoSEQ multiplex PCR; TCRdb lists only in-frame clones, some missing. This sample contains tens of thousands of clones. Sequencing input: PBMCs. All receptors derive from a female donor in good health and CMV-seropositive.

The rearrangement uses TRBV5-8 and TRBJ1-4; maybe TRBD1 (6 bases). The CDR3 loop spans 17 amino acids. Germline V gives CDR1 SGHTS, CDR2 YDEGEE. Deletions cut 0 bases from V and 0 bases from J, with 12 bases between. This chain's CDR3 is CASSLAGQGPTNEKLFF. CDR3 sequence (DNA): TGTGCCAGCAGCTTGGCAGGGCAGGGGCCAACTAATGAAAAACTGTTTTTT.

This chain joins TRBV7-9 and TRBJ1-5; D is perhaps TRBD1 (5 bases). Germline loops: CDR1 SEHNR, CDR2 FQNEAQ (reference sequence). The CDR3 spans 14 residues. V gave up 4 bases and J gave up 6 bases, with 13 bases separating them. The CDR3 protein is CASSSPTQGQPQHF. CDR3 nucleotides: TGTGCCAGCAGCTCCCCTACCCAGGGTCAGCCCCAGCATTTT.

This rearrangement joins TRBV9 to TRBJ2-1, with TRBD2 matching over 10 bases. The ends lost 3 bases at V and 9 bases at J; junction bases unmatched: 6. Germline V gives CDR1 SGDLS, CDR2 YYNGEE. The CDR3 covers 14 residues. The CDR3, as DNA: TGTGCCAGCAGCGGTAGCGGGGGGAGGAGTGAGCAGTTCTTC. Encoded protein: CASSGSGGRSEQFF.

Concerning this clone itself: Different DNA sequences within this sample yield the same CDR3. The rearrangement links TRBV7-9 to TRBJ1-1, with TRBD1 as a possible D gene (5 bases). The CDR3 runs to 13 residues. The V gene's germline CDR1 is SEHNR and CDR2 FQNEAQ (reference sequence). V lost 5 bases to trimming and J lost 1 base, with 8 bases between them. The CDR3 sequence is CASSLTGNTEAFF. DNA for the CDR3: TGTGCCAGCAGCCTCACAGGGAACACTGAAGCTTTCTTT.

V is TRBV2 and J is TRBJ1-1, with TRBD1 identical over 8 bases. CDR1 SNHLY and CDR2 FYNNEI come from the germline V gene. With V trimmed by 4 bases and J by 4 bases, 5 bases remained unmatched. This CDR3 contains 14 residues. CDR3 nucleotide sequence: TGTGCCAGCAGTGGACAGGGGATTGTCACTGAAGCTTTCTTT. Its translation: CASSGQGIVTEAFF.

The chain links TRBV4-3 to TRBJ1-4; maybe TRBD1 (5 bases). In germline, CDR1 is LGHNA, CDR2 YSLEER. Trimming took 0 bases from V and 7 from J, leaving 12 bases between them. This CDR3 spans 15 amino acids. CDR3 in DNA: TGCGCCAGCAGCCAAGATATCAGGGTTGGTGAAAAACTGTTTTTT. Protein sequence: CASSQDIRVGEKLFF.

The chain joins TRBV5-6 to TRBJ1-1, with D possibly matching TRBD1 (6 bases). Germline V gene data show CDR1 as SGHDT and CDR2 as YYEEEE. The CDR3 spans 16 residues. Trimming cost V 6 bases and J 1 base, with 19 bases left between them. The CDR3 is CASTLLSGGENTEAFF. CDR3 DNA: TGTGCCAGCACCCTTCTTAGCGGGGGCGAGAACACTGAAGCTTTCTTT. The full variable domain, in which reference TRBV5-6 and TRBJ1-1 provide the parts outside the CDR3, is DAGVTQSPTHLIKTRGQQVTLRCSPKSGHDTVSWYQQALGQGPQFIFQYYEEEERQRGNFPDRFSGHQFPNYSSELNVNALLLGDSALYLCASTLLSGGENTEAFFGQGTRLTVV.

This rearrangement joins TRBV29-1 to TRBJ1-1; D gene unclear. The germline V gene has CDR1 SQVTM and CDR2 ANQGSEA. The CDR3 is 12 residues long. Trimming took off 5 bases at V and 4 bases at J, with 11 bases between the two ends. CDR3 sequence: CSVRGIGTEAFF. In DNA, the CDR3 is TGCAGCGTTCGGGGAATTGGCACTGAAGCTTTCTTT.

J is TRBJ2-7 and V is TRBV5-1, with D hard to call. CDR3 length equals 14 residues. The germline gives CDR1 SGHRS, CDR2 YFSETQ. The V and J ends lost 5 bases and 4 bases respectively, with 16 bases between them. CDR3: CASRTALTSYEQYF. As DNA, the CDR3 is TGCGCCAGCAGAACAGCTCTTACCTCATACGAGCAGTACTTC.

This chain links TRBV6-1 with TRBJ2-7, with 11 bases lining up with TRBD2. Trimming cost V 2 bases and J 7 bases; bases outside gene matches: 16. CDR3 length: 18 amino acids. Germline lookup yields CDR1 MNHNS and CDR2 SASEGT. CDR3 coding DNA: TGTGCCAGCAGTGAAATAATTGTTGGGACTAGCGGCGAGAGGGAGCAGTACTTC. Residues: CASSEIIVGTSGEREQYF.

CDR3 DNA sequence: TGTGCCAGCGCCTCCGGAGCGGGAGCGAGGACCGGGGAGCTGTTTTTT. It encodes CASASGAGARTGELFF. The chain combines TRBV18 with TRBJ2-2; 8 nucleotides align to TRBD2. The CDR3 has 16 amino acids. CDR1 and CDR2 from the germline V gene are KGHSH and LQKENI. After removal of 8 bases from V and 5 bases from J, the junction contained 13 bases not matched to a gene.

This sequence joins TRBV6-9 and TRBJ2-7; D perhaps matches TRBD1 (6 bases). Trimming left V 8 bases short and J 5 bases short, with 10 bases between. Germline V gives CDR1 MNHGY, CDR2 SVAAGI. The CDR3 runs to 11 residues. CDR3 sequence (DNA): TGTGCCAGCGAAGCAGGGGACGAGCAGTACTTC. It codes for CASEAGDEQYF.

The chain is built from TRBV5-1 and TRBJ2-3, with 8 bases identical to TRBD1. CDR1 is SGHRS and CDR2 is YFSETQ in the germline V gene. V was clipped by 2 bases and J by 4 bases; unmatched bases: 3. The CDR3 contains 14 residues. The CDR3 loop reads CASSLGRGPDTQYF. Written as DNA, the CDR3 is TGCGCCAGCAGCTTAGGCAGGGGGCCAGATACGCAGTATTTT.

The rearrangement joins TRBV6-5 to TRBJ1-6, with D maybe TRBD1 (5 bases). CDR3 length: 16 amino acids. V dropped 0 bases and J dropped 10 bases, with 16 bases sitting between them. Germline CDR1 MNHEY, CDR2 SVGAGI. CDR3 region: CASSYSIRGDGSPLHF. The CDR3 DNA sequence: TGTGCCAGCAGTTACTCGATTCGGGGGGACGGCTCACCCCTCCACTTT.

The chain joins TRBV19 to TRBJ1-2; 7 bases fit TRBD1. V shed 4 bases and J 3 bases; nucleotides not matched to a gene: 8. CDR1 LNHDA and CDR2 SQIVND come from the germline V gene (reference sequence). This CDR3 contains 15 residues. CDR3 in amino acids: CASSKGARNDYGYTF. In DNA, the CDR3 is TGTGCCAGTAGTAAGGGGGCGCGTAATGACTATGGCTACACCTTC.

CDR3 bases: TGCGCCAGCAGAGGTAGATCCGACAGAAACACTGAAGCTTTCTTT. Translated: CASRGRSDRNTEAFF. The V call is TRBV5-1, the J call TRBJ1-1; D might be TRBD1 (5 bases). Trimming took 5 bases from V and 2 from J, leaving 16 bases between them. CDR1 and CDR2 (germline): SGHRS, YFSETQ. The CDR3 is made up of 15 amino acids.

The V gene is TRBV19, the J gene TRBJ2-7; D is perhaps TRBD1 (5 bases). Deletions cut 4 bases from V and 2 bases from J, with 12 bases between. The CDR3 spans 14 residues. Germline CDR1 LNHDA, CDR2 SQIVND (reference sequence). The CDR3 DNA reads TGTGCCAGTAGTAGCCGACAGACGACCTACGAGCAGTACTTC. Its translation: CASSSRQTTYEQYF.

The rearrangement uses TRBV20-1 and TRBJ1-3; D not resolved. The germline gives CDR1 DFQATT, CDR2 SNEGSKA (reference sequence). The CDR3 runs 11 residues. The V end lost 5 bases, the J end lost 1 base, and 3 bases lay between the germline ends. Here the CDR3 reads CSALSGNTIYF. CDR3 DNA: TGCAGTGCTCTGTCTGGAAACACCATATATTTT.

The rearrangement links TRBV14 to TRBJ2-1; 12 positions match TRBD2. CDR3 length equals 16 residues. The J segment lost 6 bases and the V segment lost 1 base, leaving 4 bases of the junction unmatched. Germline CDR1 reads SGHDN; CDR2 reads FVKESK. The CDR3 reads CASSQASGGAFNEQFF. As DNA, the CDR3 is TGTGCCAGCAGCCAAGCTAGCGGGGGGGCCTTCAATGAGCAGTTCTTC.

The chain combines TRBV9 with TRBJ2-4; TRBD2 might be the D (5 bases). The V end was cut by 0 bases, the J end by 3 bases, with 10 bases between. Germline V lookup: CDR1 SGDLS, CDR2 YYNGEE. The CDR3 sequence is 15 residues long. CDR3 loop: CASSVGGLGKNIQYF. The CDR3 coding sequence is TGTGCCAGCAGCGTAGGAGGGTTAGGCAAAAACATTCAGTACTTC.

The chain couples TRBV28 to TRBJ1-4, with TRBD1 matching 7 bases. The CDR3 has 15 amino acids. The V and J ends lost 6 bases and 5 bases, in that order; junction bases with no gene match: 9. Germline CDR1 is MDHEN and CDR2 is SYDVKM. The chain's CDR3 is CASSPGTVWNEKLFF. The DNA of the CDR3 is TGTGCCAGCAGCCCCGGGACAGTTTGGAATGAAAAACTGTTTTTT.

The rearrangement uses TRBV4-1 and TRBJ2-5, with TRBD2 matching 9 bases. Trimming cost V 1 base and J 7 bases; bases outside gene matches: 16. The CDR3 extends over 18 amino acids. CDR1 is MGHRA, CDR2 YSYEKL, per germline. CDR3 bases: TGCGCCAGCAGCCAAGGTCTCTTCTCGCGGGAGGGCCGGGGGACCCAGTACTTC. Residues: CASSQGLFSREGRGTQYF.

The rearrangement uses TRBV5-6 and TRBJ1-1; D remains ambiguous. Looked up from germline, CDR1 is SGHDT and CDR2 is YYEEEE. V shed 0 bases and J shed 1 base, with 10 bases lying between them. The CDR3 is 15 amino acids. The CDR3 region has the DNA TGTGCCAGCAGCTTGGGAAGACAAACGAACACTGAAGCTTTCTTT. This sequence encodes CASSLGRQTNTEAFF.

The chain is built from TRBV4-1 and TRBJ1-1; 7 nucleotides match TRBD1. The V segment lost 0 bases and the J segment 1 base; nucleotides outside the gene matches: 5. This CDR3 has 16 residues. CDR1 is MGHRA, CDR2 YSYEKL, per germline. CDR3 sequence reads: CASSQERTGTNTEAFF. As DNA, the CDR3 is TGCGCCAGCAGCCAAGAAAGGACAGGTACGAACACTGAAGCTTTCTTT.